These T cell receptor beta chains were read from a single sample in a study of T cells in Graves' hyperthyroidism and ophthalmopathy. Using its own MiXCR run on the multiplex PCR reads, TCRdb lists one record per CDR3 protein. This table has 500,000 to 600,000 distinct CDR3 sequences, approximately 44% appearing once. The sequenced sample consisted of peripheral blood or thyroid tissue (not recorded which). These receptors came from an adult woman with Graves' disease, either hyperthyroidism or ophthalmopathy (not recorded which). Both conserved end residues are part of each CDR3.

len	v_gene	j_gene	CDR3aa
14	TRBV4-1	TRBJ1-2	CASSQGPRIGGYTF
14	TRBV12-3/TRBV12-4	TRBJ1-5	CASSVQGGFQPQHF
11	TRBV7-9	TRBJ1-2	CASSPGPPKPF
13	TRBV11-2	TRBJ2-5	CASSLEGGPEEYF
18	TRBV12-3/TRBV12-4	TRBJ2-6	CASRILSGRGSGANVLTF
13	TRBV11-2	TRBJ2-5	CASSSSREETQYF
13	TRBV2	TRBJ2-2	CASSSGQDGELFF
15	TRBV28	TRBJ2-5	CASSLVAGAGETQYF
12	TRBV2	TRBJ1-1	CASTTTGAGAFF
17	TRBV20-1	TRBJ1-1	CSARDLAETGMNTEAFF
13	TRBV7-2	TRBJ1-5	CASSFGGSQPQHF
14	TRBV12-3/TRBV12-4	TRBJ1-6	CASRSSGGGSPLHF
13	TRBV7-7	TRBJ1-5	CARDRRGNQPQHF
13	TRBV29-1	TRBJ2-1	CSVQEREHNEQFF
13	TRBV20-1	TRBJ1-1	CSARDRVSTEAFF
14	TRBV12-3/TRBV12-4	TRBJ2-7	CASTPAGVSYEQYF
14	TRBV28	TRBJ2-7	CASSLLGTRYEQYF
14	TRBV7-7	TRBJ2-7	CASSISGTSGSLVF
13	TRBV18	TRBJ2-7	CASSPPRGGPMYF
15	TRBV15	TRBJ2-5	CATSSGSRDGETQYF
13	TRBV3-1	TRBJ2-5	CASSRLASETQYF
14	TRBV10-3	TRBJ1-1	CAIRAGLEDTEAFF
15	TRBV15	TRBJ2-5	CATETRRGVWETQYF
18	TRBV25-1	TRBJ1-6	CASSAIPGGGIVNSPLHF
19	TRBV2	TRBJ2-2	CASSEGETLAGGPTGELFF
16	TRBV5-1	TRBJ2-5	CASSSSFYRGGETQYF
15	TRBV25-1	TRBJ2-7	CASSRLAGGSYEQYF
15	TRBV20-1	TRBJ1-6	CSARDPGQGDSPLHF
15	TRBV5-1	TRBJ1-1	CASRPGDHPNTEAFF
13	TRBV12-3/TRBV12-4	TRBJ2-7	CASKTSNFQEQYF
15	TRBV19	TRBJ2-7	CASSIMWEGINEQYF
14	TRBV7-8	TRBJ2-6	CATDLTSGANVLTF
18	TRBV10-3	TRBJ2-6	CAISEQPTGNLGANVLTF
12	TRBV10-3	TRBJ2-5	CAIGIAQETQYF
14	TRBV2	TRBJ2-3	CASSRTGVYDTQYF
16	TRBV7-9	TRBJ2-6	CASSSSRGAGANVLTF
13	TRBV29-1	TRBJ2-7	CSVVQGASYEQYF
13	TRBV20-1	TRBJ2-7	CSANKGVGGEQYF
14	TRBV7-9	TRBJ1-2	CASSLVAGGYGYTF
11	TRBV20-1	TRBJ2-7	CSASMYQEQYF